This T cell receptor (beta chain) appears in the sequencing data of a study of blood T cell repertoires in COVID-19. At the level of the study: Both acute and convalescent COVID-19 samples were obtained from the United States, Italy and Spain. T cells, B-cell-depleted T cells, or PBMCs provided the cDNA or gDNA that served as material.

Germline V CDR1 and CDR2: GTSNPN, SVGIG (reference sequence). This CDR3 is 11 amino acids long. Original methodology: Researchers report that nucleated cell counts were estimated from reference gene primer amplification. TCRdb keeps only in-frame clones here, not all; method: immunoSEQ multiplex PCR. D and trimming come from the DNA, and the V and J calls and clone size come from that table. Of 200,000 to 300,000 clones detected, 80% to 85% appear once; the ten largest clones hold around an eighth. This clonotype was obtained from a woman in her sixties or seventies with active or convalescent COVID-19. The chain couples TRBV30 to TRBJ1-1; a possible D gene is TRBD1 (5 bases). Sequencing used peripheral blood. The CDR3 region has the DNA TGTGCTTCGGCCGGGGGAACTGAAGCTTTCTTT. Translation: CASAGGTEAFF.